The 15 T cell receptor beta chains in this list originate from one sample, sequenced in a study of early T cells in non-severe SARS-CoV-2 infection. TCRdb re-analysed the 5' RACE reads in MiXCR, keeping a single row per CDR3 protein. The table includes under 35,000 distinct CDR3 sequences, approximately 5% detected once. Sequencing used whole blood. These receptors originate from an adult who was a healthcare worker with PCR-confirmed SARS-CoV-2 infection or an uninfected control (not recorded which).

The chain combines TRBV10-3 with TRBJ2-3; D may match TRBD1 or TRBD2 (5 bases each). The CDR3 contains 13 residues. Germline CDR1 reads ENHRY; CDR2 reads SYGVKD. Trimming removed 4 bases at V and 1 base at J, with 6 bases between. The CDR3 reads CAISGDGTDTQYF. The DNA of the CDR3 is TGTGCCATCAGTGGGGACGGCACAGATACGCAGTATTTT.

The genes are TRBV7-9 and TRBJ2-7; the D is unclear. With 1 base removed from V and 0 bases from J, the gap between germline ends came to 4 bases. This CDR3 has 13 residues. CDR1 is SEHNR, CDR2 FQNEAQ, per germline (reference sequence). The CDR3 region is CASSLDSSYEQYF. For the CDR3, the DNA is TGTGCCAGCAGCTTAGACTCCTCCTACGAGCAGTACTTC.

This clonotype was found many times. This chain connects TRBV5-1 to TRBJ2-2, with 10 bases fitting TRBD2. This CDR3 has 15 residues. Losses at the gene ends were 7 bases for V and 6 bases for J; bases not matched to a gene: 9. From germline, CDR1 is SGHRS and CDR2 YFSETQ. CDR3 nucleotide sequence: TGCGCCAGCTCCTTGCCGCTAGCGGGGGCCGGGGAGCTGTTTTTT. Translating gives CASSLPLAGAGELFF.

V usage is TRBV5-1 and J usage is TRBJ2-1; D may be TRBD2 (5 bases). Looked up from germline, CDR1 is SGHRS and CDR2 is YFSETQ. With 6 bases removed from V and 12 bases from J, the gap between germline ends came to 22 bases. This CDR3 comprises 14 residues. In DNA, the CDR3 is TGCGCCAGCAAGCTTTCTTCTCCGGGGTCCGCGCAGTTCTTC. Its translation is CASKLSSPGSAQFF.

This clonotype was detected a few times. The J gene is TRBJ2-7, the V gene TRBV5-1; D remains unclear. Trimming took off 4 bases at V and 3 bases at J, with 11 bases between the two ends. The CDR3 extends over 13 amino acids. Germline assignment: CDR1 SGHRS and CDR2 YFSETQ. CDR3: CASSPVGNYEQYF. The CDR3, as DNA: TGCGCCAGCAGCCCTGTAGGGAACTACGAGCAGTACTTC.

This clonotype was counted ten times or more. The rearrangement links TRBV30 to TRBJ2-7, with D unclear. There are 13 residues in the CDR3. V lost 0 bases and J 3 bases, leaving 9 bases between the germline ends. Germline CDR1 GTSNPN, CDR2 SVGIG (reference sequence). The CDR3 reads CAWSVQGVYEQYF. DNA of the CDR3: TGTGCCTGGAGTGTACAAGGAGTCTACGAGCAGTACTTC.

This clonotype was counted ten times or more. V and J are TRBV11-2 and TRBJ2-1; TRBD2 matches at 7 bases. Germline values: CDR1 SGHAT, CDR2 FQNNGV. V dropped 1 base and J dropped 6; count of bases not matched to a gene: 6. CDR3 length: 15 residues. As DNA, the CDR3 is TGTGCCAGCAGCTTAGCGGGCGGGAGTCGCAATGAGCAGTTCTTC. This encodes CASSLAGGSRNEQFF.

The chain recombines TRBV7-3 with TRBJ1-1; D is possibly TRBD1 (6 bases). Per germline, CDR1 SGHTA and CDR2 FQGTGA. The length of the CDR3 is 14 residues. V was trimmed by 3 bases and J by 1 base, leaving 9 bases between them. CDR3 in amino acids: CASSFAGENTEAFF. The CDR3 DNA sequence: TGTGCCAGCAGCTTCGCAGGGGAGAACACTGAAGCTTTCTTT.

The chain combines TRBV3-1 with TRBJ2-3, with a tentative D call TRBD1 (5 bases). The CDR3 is made up of 12 amino acids. Germline V gene data show CDR1 as LGHDT and CDR2 as YNNKEL (reference sequence). V gave up 3 bases and J gave up 4 bases, with 5 bases separating them. CDR3 protein: CASSHRADTQYF. As DNA, the CDR3 is TGTGCCAGCAGCCACAGGGCAGATACGCAGTATTTT.

Only a few counts were recorded for this clonotype. This chain joins TRBV20-1 and TRBJ1-2; 7 nucleotides align to TRBD1. Trimming removed 0 bases from V and 4 bases from J; junction bases left unmatched: 8. Germline V gene sequence: CDR1 DFQATT, CDR2 SNEGSKA (reference sequence). CDR3 length: 15 amino acids. The CDR3 DNA follows: TGCAGTGCTAGAGATACGGCAGGGGGTGTCTATGGCTACACCTTC. Translated: CSARDTAGGVYGYTF.

The chain recombines TRBV6-2 or TRBV6-3 with TRBJ1-5; unclear D gene. V was cut by 2 bases and J by 0 bases, with 17 bases left in between. CDR3 length: 18 residues. Per germline, CDR1 MNHEY and CDR2 SVGEGT. CDR3 DNA sequence: TGTGCCAGCAGTTACCTTGGGAGCCGTGGATATAGCAATCAGCCCCAGCATTTT. Translating it yields CASSYLGSRGYSNQPQHF.

This clonotype came up many times. This chain joins TRBV6-5 and TRBJ2-7; tentatively, D is TRBD1 (6 bases). V was pared by 6 bases and J by 7 bases, with 13 bases between. The CDR3 runs 12 residues. From germline, CDR1 is MNHEY and CDR2 SVGAGI. CDR3 nucleotides: TGTGCCAGCAGGGACACAGGGAAAGAGCAGTACTTC. It specifies CASRDTGKEQYF.

This clonotype occurred many times. This CDR3 is CASSPNRGPLEQYF. CDR3 nucleotide sequence: TGTGCCAGCTCACCAAACAGGGGCCCACTTGAGCAGTACTTC. This chain joins TRBV18 and TRBJ2-7; 7 nucleotides agree with TRBD1. CDR1 and CDR2 (germline): KGHSH, LQKENI. V gave up 2 bases and J gave up 7 bases; unmatched junction bases: 8. The CDR3 extends over 14 amino acids.

This clonotype came up a few times. The chain uses TRBV7-2 and TRBJ1-5; TRBD1 aligns across 7 bases. The CDR3 is 17 residues long. Germline V gives CDR1 SGHTA, CDR2 FQGNSA. V lost 3 bases and J lost 2; bases outside the gene matches: 10. The DNA of the CDR3 is TGTGCCAGCAGCTTTTCTCAGGGGGTTATGGGCAATCAGCCCCAGCATTTT. This codes for CASSFSQGVMGNQPQHF.

This clonotype was counted at least ten times. In DNA, the CDR3 is TGTGCCTGGAGCCCAGGGGGCGCGGTGAGAGGCTACACCTTC. Translated, it gives CAWSPGGAVRGYTF. The chain employs TRBV30 and TRBJ1-2; 8 nucleotides agree with TRBD1. V lost 3 bases and J lost 8; bases outside the gene matches: 11. This CDR3 spans 14 amino acids. Germline CDR1 GTSNPN, CDR2 SVGIG (reference sequence).